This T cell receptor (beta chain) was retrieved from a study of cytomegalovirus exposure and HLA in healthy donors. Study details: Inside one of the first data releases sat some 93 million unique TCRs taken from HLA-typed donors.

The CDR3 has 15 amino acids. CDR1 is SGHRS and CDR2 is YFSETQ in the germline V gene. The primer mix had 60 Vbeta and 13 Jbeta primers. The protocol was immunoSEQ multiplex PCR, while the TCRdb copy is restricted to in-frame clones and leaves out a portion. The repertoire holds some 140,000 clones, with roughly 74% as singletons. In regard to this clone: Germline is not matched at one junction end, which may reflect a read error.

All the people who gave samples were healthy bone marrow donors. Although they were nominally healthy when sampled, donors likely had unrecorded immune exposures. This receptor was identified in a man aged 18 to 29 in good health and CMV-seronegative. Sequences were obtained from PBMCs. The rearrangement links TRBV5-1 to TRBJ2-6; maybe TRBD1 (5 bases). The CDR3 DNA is TGCGCCAGCAGACTGAGTGCCTCTGGGGCCAACGGCCTGACTTTC. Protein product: CASRLSASGANGLTF.